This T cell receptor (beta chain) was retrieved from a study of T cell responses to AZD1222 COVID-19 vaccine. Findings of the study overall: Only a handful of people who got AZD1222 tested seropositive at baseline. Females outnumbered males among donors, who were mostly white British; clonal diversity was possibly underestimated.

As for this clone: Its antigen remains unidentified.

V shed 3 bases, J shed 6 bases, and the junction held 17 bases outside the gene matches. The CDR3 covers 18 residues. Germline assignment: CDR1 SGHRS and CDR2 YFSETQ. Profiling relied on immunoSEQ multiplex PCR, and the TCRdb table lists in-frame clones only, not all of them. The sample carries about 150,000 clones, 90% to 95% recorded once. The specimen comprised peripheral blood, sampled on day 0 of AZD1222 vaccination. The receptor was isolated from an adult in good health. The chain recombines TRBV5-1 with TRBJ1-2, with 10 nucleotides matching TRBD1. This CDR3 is CASSSHLGTGVVENGYTF. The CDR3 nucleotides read TGCGCCAGCAGCTCTCACTTAGGGACAGGGGTCGTCGAGAATGGCTACACCTTC.